One sample yielded the 14 T cell receptor beta chains listed below, sequenced in a study of T cell responses to AZD1222 COVID-19 vaccine. Sequenced by immunoSEQ multiplex PCR; TCRdb stores in-frame clones only, minus some. The sample contains about 200,000 clones, around nine tenths of which appear only once. This specimen consisted of peripheral blood, obtained 28 days after the second dose of the MenACWY control vaccine. Receptors were obtained from an adult who received the MenACWY meningococcal vaccine as a control.

The chain carries TRBV28 and TRBJ2-5, with a weak D call TRBD2 (6 bases). The CDR3 is 14 amino acids. The V gene's germline CDR1 is MDHEN and CDR2 SYDVKM. Between the trimmed V and J ends, which lost 5 bases and 5 bases, there was a span of 15 bases. This CDR3 reads CASSPLGRRETQYF. DNA of the CDR3: TGTGCCAGCAGTCCACTAGGGAGGCGGGAGACCCAGTACTTC.

The gene calls are TRBV30 and TRBJ2-7; tentatively, D is TRBD1 (6 bases). The CDR3 spans 14 residues. Germline assignment: CDR1 GTSNPN and CDR2 SVGIG (reference sequence). Trimming stripped 3 bases from V and 5 bases from J, with 17 bases between. CDR3 loop: CAWRGRQVNNEQYF. The CDR3 nucleotides are TGTGCCTGGAGGGGAAGACAGGTTAACAACGAGCAGTACTTC.

The CDR3 DNA reads TGCGCCAGCAGCCAAGATTCTCAGGGCGGGCAAGAGACCCAGTACTTC. It specifies CASSQDSQGGQETQYF. The rearrangement links TRBV4-1 to TRBJ2-5; D may match TRBD1 or TRBD2 (5 bases each). CDR3 length: 16 residues. Germline lookup yields CDR1 MGHRA and CDR2 YSYEKL. With 0 bases removed from V and 2 bases from J, the gap between germline ends came to 13 bases.

The V and J genes are TRBV12-3 or TRBV12-4 and TRBJ1-1; D unclear. Deletions cut 2 bases from V and 5 bases from J, with 9 bases between. This CDR3 has 13 residues. In nucleotides, the CDR3 is TGTGCCAGCAGTTTAATAGTCGGGACTGAAGCTTTCTTT. Its protein product is CASSLIVGTEAFF.

The chain has TRBV7-9 and TRBJ2-7; tentative D call: TRBD2 (6 bases). Per the germline V gene, CDR1 is SEHNR and CDR2 is FQNEAQ (reference sequence). There are 13 residues in the CDR3. V was clipped by 0 bases and J by 3 bases, with 6 bases between them. The CDR3 reads CASSLAGLYEQYF. In nucleotides, the CDR3 is TGTGCCAGCAGCTTAGCGGGACTCTACGAGCAGTACTTC.

The rearrangement uses TRBV7-9 and TRBJ2-7; D is uncertain. The V and J ends lost 8 bases and 2 bases respectively, with 19 bases between them. The CDR3 is 15 amino acids. Germline loops: CDR1 SEHNR, CDR2 FQNEAQ (reference sequence). In DNA, the CDR3 is TGTGCCAGCCAGACCGGCTCCCTAAATACCTACGAGCAGTACTTC. Its protein product is CASQTGSLNTYEQYF.

The CDR3 loop is CASSSTGVDTEAFF. DNA of the CDR3: TGTGCCAGCAGCTCCACAGGGGTCGACACTGAAGCTTTCTTT. The chain joins TRBV11-3 to TRBJ1-1; 7 nucleotides agree with TRBD1. CDR1 SGHNT and CDR2 YENEEA come from the germline V gene. This CDR3 comprises 14 residues. J gave up 3 bases and V 4 bases, and 5 bases lay outside the gene matches.

This clone was picked up a small number of times. The chain carries TRBV12-5 and TRBJ1-5; D perhaps matches TRBD1 (5 bases). This CDR3 comprises 16 residues. The germline gives CDR1 LGHNT, CDR2 FRNRAP. V lost 1 base and J lost 2, with 12 bases in between. The CDR3 DNA reads TGTGCTAGTGGTTTGGGGGACTATGCGGGCAATCAGCCCCAGCATTTT. This codes for CASGLGDYAGNQPQHF.

CDR3 loop: CASSLKSSGGQSPLHF. CDR3 in DNA: TGTGCCAGCTCCCTAAAGTCCTCGGGGGGACAATCACCCCTCCACTTT. The V call is TRBV18, the J call TRBJ1-6, with a tentative D call TRBD1 (6 bases). This CDR3 has 16 amino acids. From germline, CDR1 is KGHSH and CDR2 LQKENI. V was clipped by 6 bases and J by 10 bases, with 22 bases between them.

The V call is TRBV14, the J call TRBJ1-1; 11 nucleotides agree with TRBD1. The germline CDR1 and CDR2 sequences are SGHDN and FVKESK. The V segment lost 4 bases and the J segment 9 bases; nucleotides outside the gene matches: 4. The CDR3 totals 13 residues. CDR3 residues: CASSPRTGGKAFF. The CDR3 coding sequence is TGTGCCAGCAGCCCCCGGACAGGGGGCAAAGCTTTCTTT. The full variable domain, with the rest looked up from reference TRBV14 and TRBJ1-1, is EAGVTQFPSHSVIEKGQTVTLRCDPISGHDNLYWYRRVMGKEIKFLLHFVKESKQDESGMPNNRFLAERTGGTYSTLKVQPAELEDSGVYFCASSPRTGGKAFFGQGTRLTVV.

The rearrangement joins TRBV19 to TRBJ2-1, with D tentatively TRBD1 or TRBD2 (5 bases each). V was shortened by 4 bases and J by 7 bases, with 23 bases between the two germline ends. CDR1 and CDR2 from the germline V gene are LNHDA and SQIVND (reference sequence). This CDR3 is 17 amino acids long. The CDR3 loop reads CASSSYRDPRRGNEQFF. In DNA, the CDR3 is TGTGCCAGTAGTAGCTACCGGGACCCCCGTCGAGGGAATGAGCAGTTCTTC.

The gene calls are TRBV11-1 and TRBJ2-7; D is possibly TRBD1 or TRBD2 (5 bases each). CDR3 length: 14 residues. The V gene lost 3 bases and the J gene lost 7 bases, with 16 bases spanning the gap. The germline V gene encodes CDR1 SGHAT and CDR2 FQDESV (reference sequence). The DNA of the CDR3 is TGTGCCAGCAGCTTGGGGACCCTAATGCGGGAGCAGTACTTC. This codes for CASSLGTLMREQYF.

This chain links TRBV11-2 with TRBJ1-3; weak D call: TRBD1 (5 bases). Trimming pared 0 bases from V and 0 bases from J, leaving 9 bases between. The CDR3 spans 16 residues. Germline CDR1 is SGHAT and CDR2 is FQNNGV. The CDR3 is CASSLDQGASGNTIYF. The CDR3 nucleotides are TGTGCCAGCAGCTTAGATCAGGGTGCCTCTGGAAACACCATATATTTT.

The V and J genes are TRBV7-8 and TRBJ1-5; 8 bases are shared with TRBD1. Germline CDR1 reads SGHVS; CDR2 reads FQNEAQ. There are 16 residues in the CDR3. V lost 0 bases and J lost 7; bases outside the gene matches: 8. The CDR3 loop reads CASSLAPQGARQPQHF. In nucleotides, the CDR3 is TGTGCCAGCAGCTTAGCCCCCCAGGGGGCGCGGCAGCCCCAGCATTTT.